The present T cell receptor beta chain was sequenced within a study of memory CD4+ T cells and cytomegalovirus serostatus. Turning to the study itself: Donors were healthy Belgian adults, under ten CMV seropositive and some 24 seronegative.

The CDR3 is made up of 13 amino acids. Germline loops: CDR1 SGHTA, CDR2 FQGTGA. V lost 5 bases and J 6 bases, leaving 13 bases between the germline ends. Study-level points and caveats: Of 150 to 200 reported CMV TCRbeta sequences, under 70 were found in memory CD4+ repertoires.

The sort gate was single viable CD3+CD4+CD8-CD45RO+ cells for memory CD4+ T cells. Donors' CMV status reflects serum IgG against pp150, pp28, p38, p52. Measured with immunoSEQ multiplex PCR; TCRdb has only the in-frame clones, and not every one. The table lists roughly 49,000 clones, roughly four fifths of them singletons. This clone was observed a single time. Antigen unknown. The chain uses TRBV7-3 and TRBJ1-2; no clear D. The sequence was obtained from an adult in good health and CMV-seronegative. The specimen was memory CD4+ T cells from blood. The CDR3 region has the DNA TGTGCCAGCAGCCCAACATACAGTGATGGCTACACCTTC. It encodes CASSPTYSDGYTF.